The clone carrying this T cell receptor (beta chain) was observed many times. The antigen remains undetermined. Criteria for exclusion of patients were uncontrolled infection, other autoimmune disease, pregnancy or lactation. RNA transcripts were the template for amplifying TCR beta CDR3 regions. The study used the HTBI primer set for a first-round RT-PCR of the TCR CDR3. MiXCR, run by TCRdb on the multiplex PCR reads, gives a single entry per CDR3 protein. The sample holds fewer than 600,000 distinct CDR3 sequences, 14% seen once. This entry is derived from a study of T cells in Graves' hyperthyroidism and ophthalmopathy. Study results and limitations: Ophthalmopathy onset followed model prediction by a median approximately 5.9 months. The authors' 13 V-J model separated ophthalmopathy from stable hyperthyroidism.

V lost 6 bases and J lost 8; bases outside the gene matches: 7. Germline V CDR1 and CDR2: SGHTA, FQGNSA. The CDR3 spans 13 residues. This TCR derives from a woman aged 35 to 49 with Graves' hyperthyroidism. The chain uses TRBV7-2 and TRBJ2-4; 7 bases agree with TRBD1. The sample consisted of blood. The CDR3 is CASSRQGIDIQYF. For the CDR3, the DNA is TGTGCCAGCAGTCGACAGGGTATAGACATTCAGTACTTC.